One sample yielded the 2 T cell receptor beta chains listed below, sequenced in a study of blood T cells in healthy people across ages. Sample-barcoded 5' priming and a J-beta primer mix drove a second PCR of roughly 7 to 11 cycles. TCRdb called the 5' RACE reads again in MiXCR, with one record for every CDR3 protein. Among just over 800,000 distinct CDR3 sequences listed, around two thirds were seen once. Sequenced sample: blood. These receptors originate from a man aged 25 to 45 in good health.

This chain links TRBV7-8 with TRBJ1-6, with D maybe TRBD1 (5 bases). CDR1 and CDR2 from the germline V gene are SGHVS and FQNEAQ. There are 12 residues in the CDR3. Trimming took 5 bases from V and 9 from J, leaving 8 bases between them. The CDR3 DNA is TGTGCCAGCAGCCATACAGGTTCACCCCTCCACTTT. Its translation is CASSHTGSPLHF.

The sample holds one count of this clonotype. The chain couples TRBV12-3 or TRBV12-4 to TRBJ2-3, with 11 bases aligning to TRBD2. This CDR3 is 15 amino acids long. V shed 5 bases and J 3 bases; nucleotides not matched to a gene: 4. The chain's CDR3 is CASSPGLAETDTQYF. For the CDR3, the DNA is TGTGCCAGCAGTCCGGGACTAGCGGAGACAGATACGCAGTATTTT.